The present TCR beta chain was sequenced within a study of T cell repertoires in cytomegalovirus infection. The wider study: Public TCR beta signature analysis indicated the presence of both CMV infection and matching HLA type. Overall study results and limits: Carriage of CMV together with the relevant HLA was identifiable through cumulative public TCR beta family frequency. HLA-C-restricted, CMV-specific TCR beta clonotypes were dominant ex vivo.

The CDR3 has 16 amino acids. The germline V gene has CDR1 LGHNA and CDR2 YSLEER. Trimming stripped 0 bases from V and 6 bases from J, with 15 bases between. TCRdb processed the reads anew with MiXCR; each CDR3 protein has one entry. The table lists about 600,000 distinct CDR3 sequences, more than 20% of them singletons. This clonotype was seen a handful of times. What it binds is unknown. Sequencing was done on a sample of CD8+ T cells from PBMCs. This chain uses TRBV4-3 with TRBJ2-1; D not resolved. The receptor's source is a human donor in good health (CMV status not recorded). Some clones in this sample may be carry-over from other donors' samples. The CDR3 here is CASSQDFPRVGNEQFF. The CDR3 DNA follows: TGCGCCAGCAGCCAAGATTTCCCCCGGGTGGGCAATGAGCAGTTCTTC.